The T cell receptor (beta chain) under discussion was sequenced for a study of CD8+ T cells in alopecia areata. Regarding the study as a whole: Sequencing of scalp samples also includes resident alphabeta T cells from normal skin.

RNA extraction was followed by reverse transcription into cDNA, which acted as the sequencing template. Profiling relied on immunoSEQ multiplex PCR, and the TCRdb table lists in-frame clones only, not all of them. The table shows over 150,000 clones, with roughly 60% occurring only once. This clone was counted only a few times. As yet, its antigen is unknown. CDR3 length: 12 residues. CDR1 WNHNN and CDR2 SYGVQD come from the germline V gene (reference sequence). The ends lost 7 bases at V and 4 bases at J; junction bases unmatched: 2. This sequence joins TRBV10-1 and TRBJ2-3, with 7 bases matching TRBD1. The sequence was obtained from a human donor with alopecia areata. The material was CD4+ T cells sorted from blood, obtained at week 0. The CDR3 DNA reads TGCGCCAGCAAGAGGGGGCCAGATACGCAGTATTTT. Protein product: CASKRGPDTQYF.